This T cell receptor (beta chain) was obtained from a study of blood T cell repertoires in COVID-19. Germline CDR1 and CDR2: GTSNPN and SVGIG (reference sequence). With 4 bases clipped from V and 3 bases from J, the junction kept 11 bases outside the gene matches. The CDR3 has 16 residues. Some clones are missing from TCRdb's copy, which holds only in-frame ones; the method was immunoSEQ multiplex PCR. The sample shows about 360,000 clones, less than 90% of them seen only once. The chain is built from TRBV30 and TRBJ2-2; 7 bases map to TRBD1. The sample consisted of peripheral blood. The source of this sequence is a woman aged 55-69 years with COVID-19, enrolled during active disease. CDR3 amino acids: CAWKSPDRAYTGELFF. DNA of the CDR3: TGTGCCTGGAAATCCCCAGACAGGGCCTACACCGGGGAGCTGTTTTTT. Full variable domain (rest looked up from reference TRBV30 and TRBJ2-2): SQTIHQWPATLVQPVGSPLSLECTVEGTSNPNLYWYRQAAGRGLQLLFYSVGIGQISSEVPQNLSASRPQDRQFILSSKKLLLSDSGFYLCAWKSPDRAYTGELFFGEGSRLTVL.